Following are 23 T cell receptor beta chains from one sample sequenced in a study of CD8+ T cells in alopecia areata. Extracted RNA was reverse transcribed into cDNA, the sequencing template. Assay: immunoSEQ multiplex PCR; the TCRdb copy retains only in-frame clones and omits some. Counted here are 150,000 to 200,000 clones, less than 80% occurring once; the ten biggest clones make up 14%. The treatment: oral pan-JAK inhibitor, 5-10 mg twice daily. Here the sequenced sample was CD4+ T cells sorted from blood, taken at week 24, from a patient treated with tofacitinib. These receptors came from a human donor with alopecia areata.

V is TRBV6-1 and J is TRBJ1-6; TRBD1 matches 9 bases. CDR1 MNHNS and CDR2 SASEGT come from the germline V gene. With 1 base clipped from V and 4 bases from J, the junction kept 5 bases outside the gene matches. The CDR3 has 17 residues. The CDR3 region is CASSEVGGQGYNSPLHF. In DNA form, the CDR3 reads TGTGCCAGCAGTGAAGTAGGGGGACAGGGTTATAATTCACCCCTCCACTTT.

This rearrangement joins TRBV7-2 to TRBJ2-7, with 7 bases that match TRBD1. Germline V gene data show CDR1 as SGHTA and CDR2 as FQGNSA. V was pared by 4 bases and J by 2 bases, with 5 bases of the junction left unmatched. CDR3 size: 14 residues. The CDR3 loop is CASSSRQGTYEQYF. CDR3 DNA sequence: TGTGCCAGCAGCTCCCGACAGGGCACCTACGAGCAGTACTTC.

CDR3 coding DNA: TGCGCCAGCAGCCATCGTGGACAGGGGAGAGAGACCCAGTACTTC. Its protein product is CASSHRGQGRETQYF. The chain has TRBV4-1 and TRBJ2-5; TRBD1 matches 9 bases. The CDR3 loop spans 15 amino acids. The germline CDR1 and CDR2 sequences are MGHRA and YSYEKL. V lost 3 bases to trimming and J lost 4 bases; unmatched junction nucleotides: 6.

CDR3 sequence: CAWSLDNYGYTF. The CDR3 nucleotides are TGTGCCTGGAGTCTAGATAACTATGGCTACACCTTC. The chain is built from TRBV30 and TRBJ1-2, with D unclear. This CDR3 has 12 amino acids. V shed 2 bases and J shed 1 base, with 5 bases lying between them. The germline gives CDR1 GTSNPN, CDR2 SVGIG (reference sequence).

V usage is TRBV30 and J usage is TRBJ2-1, with TRBD2 as a possible D gene (6 bases). The germline V and J ends were trimmed by 0 bases and 9 bases, with 18 bases remaining between them. Germline V gene sequence: CDR1 GTSNPN, CDR2 SVGIG (reference sequence). This CDR3 contains 15 residues. The CDR3 sequence: CAWSVLLGWRGEQFF. The CDR3 nucleotides are TGTGCCTGGAGTGTACTTCTCGGCTGGAGGGGTGAGCAGTTCTTC.

The chain links TRBV6-5 to TRBJ2-3; D is possibly TRBD1 (5 bases). The CDR3 extends over 15 amino acids. Between the trimmed V and J ends, which lost 6 bases and 0 bases, there was a span of 13 bases. Germline V gene data show CDR1 as MNHEY and CDR2 as SVGAGI. CDR3 sequence (DNA): TGTGCCAGCAGAAAACGACAGAGAAGCACAGATACGCAGTATTTT. Amino acid sequence: CASRKRQRSTDTQYF.

The chain is built from TRBV6-5 and TRBJ2-7, with TRBD1 identical over 7 bases. The CDR3 extends over 14 amino acids. The V gene end was trimmed by 6 bases and the J gene end by 3 bases; junction bases not matched to a gene: 8. The germline V gene has CDR1 MNHEY and CDR2 SVGAGI. The CDR3 DNA is TGTGCCAGCAGCCAAACACAGGGGAACTACGAGCAGTACTTC. It encodes CASSQTQGNYEQYF.

This chain connects TRBV28 to TRBJ2-7; D is tentatively TRBD1 or TRBD2 (5 bases each). V lost 1 base to trimming and J lost 3 bases, with 10 bases between them. The CDR3 runs to 14 residues. Germline V CDR1 and CDR2: MDHEN, SYDVKM. The CDR3 loop reads CASSLLGPNYEQYF. CDR3 DNA: TGTGCCAGCAGTTTATTGGGACCGAACTACGAGCAGTACTTC.

This clone has only a few counts. The chain uses TRBV6-5 and TRBJ2-7, with a tentative D call TRBD1 (5 bases). Trimming cost V 4 bases and J 2 bases, with 6 bases left between them. The CDR3 spans 12 residues. Germline values: CDR1 MNHEY, CDR2 SVGAGI. CDR3 nucleotide sequence: TGTGCCAGCAGTTGCAGGGCCTACGAGCAGTACTTC. Amino acids: CASSCRAYEQYF.

This clone was seen only a few times. CDR3 sequence: CASSVDTGTYSGYTF. CDR3 nucleotides: TGTGCCAGCAGCGTAGATACAGGGACCTACTCTGGCTACACCTTC. The chain recombines TRBV9 with TRBJ1-2; perhaps TRBD1 as D (6 bases). V was trimmed by 0 bases and J by 7 bases, leaving 16 bases between them. CDR1 and CDR2 from the germline V gene are SGDLS and YYNGEE. CDR3 length: 15 residues.

The DNA for the CDR3 is TGTGCCAGCAGTGACCACATCGGGGTTGGCTACACCTTC. Translating it yields CASSDHIGVGYTF. This sequence joins TRBV6-4 and TRBJ1-2; D is ambiguous. Per the germline V gene, CDR1 is MRHNA and CDR2 is SNTAGT. The CDR3 has 13 amino acids. Trimming shortened V by 2 bases and J by 7 bases, and 11 bases separated the two germline ends.

The chain has TRBV30 and TRBJ1-6; D gene ambiguous. V was shortened by 0 bases and J by 14 bases, with 23 bases between the two germline ends. CDR1 and CDR2 (germline): GTSNPN, SVGIG (reference sequence). CDR3 length equals 16 residues. CDR3 residues: CAWSVPRAGTRSALHF. In DNA form, the CDR3 reads TGTGCCTGGAGTGTACCCCGGGCCGGAACCCGGTCGGCCCTCCACTTT.

V gene TRBV29-1 combines with J gene TRBJ2-2, with D perhaps assigned TRBD1 or TRBD2 (5 bases each). Germline CDR1 and CDR2: SQVTM and ANQGSEA. CDR3 length equals 14 residues. With 1 base removed from V and 4 bases from J, the gap between germline ends came to 10 bases. This chain's CDR3 is CSVEGWGSTGELFF. The CDR3 DNA sequence: TGCAGCGTTGAAGGATGGGGGAGCACCGGGGAGCTGTTTTTT.

This clone was seen just once. The CDR3 coding sequence is TGTGCCTGGAGTGTTGGGGCCGCTGAAGCTTTCTTT. Translated: CAWSVGAAEAFF. The gene calls are TRBV30 and TRBJ1-1, with D possibly TRBD1 on 5 matching bases. This CDR3 contains 12 residues. Germline V CDR1 and CDR2: GTSNPN, SVGIG (reference sequence). The V and J ends lost 0 bases and 6 bases respectively, with 8 bases between them.

The chain is built from TRBV6-5 and TRBJ1-5; TRBD1 matches at 10 bases. In germline, CDR1 is MNHEY, CDR2 SVGAGI. The CDR3 has 14 residues. V was pared by 2 bases and J by 10 bases, with 5 bases of the junction left unmatched. The CDR3 nucleotides read TGTGCCAGCAGTTACGGGGGACAGGGGCTACCCCAGCATTTT. Its translation: CASSYGGQGLPQHF.

This clone was seen once. The rearrangement links TRBV30 to TRBJ1-1; D is undetermined. This CDR3 is 15 amino acids long. CDR1 is GTSNPN and CDR2 is SVGIG in the germline V gene (reference sequence). The V end was cut by 2 bases, the J end by 5 bases, with 18 bases between. The CDR3 protein is CAWSPPRWRGTEAFF. Here the CDR3 DNA reads TGTGCCTGGAGTCCCCCCCGCTGGAGAGGAACTGAAGCTTTCTTT.

This clone was seen more than once but under ten times. J is TRBJ1-2 and V is TRBV27; the D is unclear. Trimming pared 5 bases from V and 1 base from J, leaving 8 bases between. This CDR3 is 13 amino acids long. Germline CDR1 and CDR2: MNHEY and SMNVEV (reference sequence). The CDR3 DNA reads TGTGCCAGCAGTACTAGACTTAACTATGGCTACACCTTC. Translated, it gives CASSTRLNYGYTF.

Worth noting for this clone: Other DNA sequences in the same sample also yield this CDR3. This sequence joins TRBV29-1 and TRBJ1-1; tentatively, D is TRBD1 (5 bases). The CDR3 loop spans 13 amino acids. CDR1 and CDR2 (germline): SQVTM, ANQGSEA. V was clipped by 4 bases and J by 0 bases, with 9 bases between them. Written as DNA, the CDR3 is TGCAGCGTTGGGGGGGTTATGAACACTGAAGCTTTCTTT. This encodes CSVGGVMNTEAFF.

V gene TRBV7-2 combines with J gene TRBJ1-2; D is unclear. V lost 2 bases, J lost 8 bases, and 15 bases lay in between. CDR1 is SGHTA, CDR2 FQGNSA, per germline. CDR3 length: 14 amino acids. CDR3 sequence: CASSLRQVKEGYTF. CDR3 sequence (DNA): TGTGCCAGCAGCTTAAGGCAGGTTAAGGAAGGCTACACCTTC.

There are many counts of this clone. J is TRBJ2-1 and V is TRBV5-1; 12 positions agree with TRBD1. V dropped 6 bases and J dropped 8; count of bases not matched to a gene: 6. Germline CDR1 reads SGHRS; CDR2 reads YFSETQ. The CDR3 covers 14 residues. CDR3 residues: CASKGTGGSDEQFF. The CDR3 DNA follows: TGCGCCAGCAAAGGGACAGGGGGCTCGGATGAGCAGTTCTTC.

This chain joins TRBV12-5 and TRBJ2-7, with 10 bases fitting TRBD1. Germline CDR1 LGHNT, CDR2 FRNRAP. CDR3 size: 15 residues. The V gene end was trimmed by 3 bases and the J gene end by 6 bases; junction bases not matched to a gene: 8. Here the CDR3 reads CASGLRQGAFGEQYF. The CDR3 bases are TGTGCTAGTGGTTTACGACAGGGGGCCTTTGGCGAGCAGTACTTC. Using reference TRBV12-5 and TRBJ2-7 for the parts outside the CDR3, the full variable domain is DARVTQTPRHKVTEMGQEVTMRCQPILGHNTVFWYRQTMMQGLELLAYFRNRAPLDDSGMPKDRFSAEMPDATLATLKIQPSEPRDSAVYFCASGLRQGAFGEQYFGPGTRLTVT.

J is TRBJ1-6 and V is TRBV27; D unclear. Per the germline V gene, CDR1 is MNHEY and CDR2 is SMNVEV (reference sequence). Trimming shortened V by 4 bases and J by 10 bases, and 11 bases separated the two germline ends. This CDR3 is 13 amino acids long. CDR3 DNA: TGTGCCAGCAGTTCTGAAGCCGCATCACCCCTCCACTTT. Amino acids: CASSSEAASPLHF.

The gene calls are TRBV9 and TRBJ1-1, with D tentatively TRBD1 (5 bases). V gave up 1 base and J gave up 3 bases, with 13 bases separating them. Germline V gene lookup returns CDR1 SGDLS and CDR2 YYNGEE. The CDR3 sequence is 15 residues long. CDR3 sequence reads: CASSVSPGRDTEAFF. The CDR3 DNA reads TGTGCCAGCAGCGTATCCCCAGGGAGGGACACTGAAGCTTTCTTT. The variable domain in full, with the rest retrieved from reference TRBV9 and TRBJ1-1, is DSGVTQTPKHLITATGQRVTLRCSPRSGDLSVYWYQQSLDQGLQFLIQYYNGEERAKGNILERFSAQQFPDLHSELNLSSLELGDSALYFCASSVSPGRDTEAFFGQGTRLTVV.